Listed below are T cell receptor beta chains from one sample, sequenced in a study of blood T cells in healthy people across ages. TCRdb fed the 5' RACE reads into MiXCR, producing one record per CDR3 protein. The sample has about 760,000 distinct CDR3 sequences; 25% are singletons. This sample was shared with a second study, whose subject was T cells of mothers and their children.

The sequencing sample was made of blood. The receptor set was obtained from a boy aged 5-17 years in good health. The CDR3 runs from the conserved cysteine through the conserved F or W. D genes are given only for firm matches. The listing skips clone size in some rows; elsewhere it reads once, few, many or a size class.

V gene,D gene,clone size,J gene,CDR3 DNA,CDR3 protein
TRBV4-1,TRBD2,.,TRBJ2-7,TGCGCCAGCAGCCAGGCGGGACTAGCGGGACCTGGCTTCCACTACGAGCAGTACTTC,CASSQAGLAGPGFHYEQYF
TRBV29-1,.,few,TRBJ2-1,TGCAGCTCAGGGGGGTTGGGCAATGAGCAGTTCTTC,CSSGGLGNEQFF
TRBV7-2,.,few,TRBJ1-3,TGTGCCAGCAGCCGGGACACCTCTGGAAACACCATATATTTT,CASSRDTSGNTIYF
TRBV6-5,TRBD2,few,TRBJ2-7,TGTGCCAGCAGTCCTGGGGAGGGGCAGAACGAGCAGTACTTC,CASSPGEGQNEQYF
TRBV28,.,.,TRBJ2-7,TGTGCCAGCAGCCACCTGGGATCCCCTAACTACGAGCAGTACTTC,CASSHLGSPNYEQYF
TRBV4-2,.,.,TRBJ2-7,TGTGCCAGCAGCCAAGATGAAGTCGTGCAGTACTTC,CASSQDEVVQYF
TRBV7-2,.,.,TRBJ1-2,TGTGCCAGCAGCTTAACGGACGGTGTGGGTGGCTACACCTTC,CASSLTDGVGGYTF
TRBV29-1,TRBD1,.,TRBJ2-6,TGCAGCGCCAAAGGATCCGAGACAGGGGAAAACTCTGGGGCCAACGTCCTGACTTTC,CSAKGSETGENSGANVLTF
TRBV7-8,TRBD1,few,TRBJ1-2,TGTGCCAGCAGCGCCCCACCCGGGACAGGGGGTTTAGGAAACTATGGCTACACCTTC,CASSAPPGTGGLGNYGYTF
TRBV12-3/TRBV12-4,.,.,TRBJ2-2,TGTGCCAGCAGTTCTTCAGGGCGGGTCACCGGGGAGCTGTTTTTT,CASSSSGRVTGELFF
TRBV12-3/TRBV12-4,TRBD1,few,TRBJ1-2,TGTGCCAGCAGAGACGACAGGGCGTCGGGCTACACCTTC,CASRDDRASGYTF
TRBV7-9,TRBD1,.,TRBJ2-2,TGTGCCAGCAGCCCGCAGGGGGCTAGGGCCACCGGGGAGCTGTTTTTT,CASSPQGARATGELFF